This TCR beta chain emerged from a study of technical replicates of blood from a handful of donors. With V trimmed by 1 base and J by 4 bases, 0 bases remained unmatched. The CDR3 sequence is 14 residues long. CDR1 and CDR2 (germline): GTSNPN, SVGIG (reference sequence). Assay: immunoSEQ multiplex PCR; the TCRdb copy retains only in-frame clones and omits some. The data show about 81,000 clones, with approximately 78% seen just once and approximately 3.5% held by the top ten. The chain joins TRBV30 to TRBJ2-1, with 11 bases matching TRBD2. The TCR originated in a human donor in good health. Some clones in this sample may be carry-over from other donors' samples. Sequenced: PBMCs. The CDR3 spells CAWSGLAGYNEQFF. CDR3 nucleotides: TGTGCCTGGAGTGGACTAGCGGGATACAATGAGCAGTTCTTC.